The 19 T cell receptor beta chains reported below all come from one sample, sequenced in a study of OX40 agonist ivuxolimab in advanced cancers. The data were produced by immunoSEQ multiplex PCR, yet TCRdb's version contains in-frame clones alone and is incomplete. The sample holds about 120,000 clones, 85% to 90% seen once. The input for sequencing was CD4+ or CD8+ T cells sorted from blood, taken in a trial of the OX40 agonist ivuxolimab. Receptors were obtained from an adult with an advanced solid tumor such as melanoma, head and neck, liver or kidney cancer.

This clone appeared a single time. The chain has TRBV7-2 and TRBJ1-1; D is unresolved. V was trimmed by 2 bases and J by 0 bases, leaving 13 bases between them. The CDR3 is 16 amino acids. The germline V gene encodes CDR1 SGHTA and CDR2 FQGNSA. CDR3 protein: CASSLTGQSMNTEAFF. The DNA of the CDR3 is TGTGCCAGCAGCTTAACCGGCCAGTCGATGAACACTGAAGCTTTCTTT.

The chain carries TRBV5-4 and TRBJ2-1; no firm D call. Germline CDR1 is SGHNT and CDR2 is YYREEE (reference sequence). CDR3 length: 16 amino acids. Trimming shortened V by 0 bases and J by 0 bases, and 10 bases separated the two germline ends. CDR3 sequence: CASSLVRYHSYNEQFF. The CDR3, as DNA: TGTGCCAGCAGCTTGGTCCGGTACCACTCCTACAATGAGCAGTTCTTC.

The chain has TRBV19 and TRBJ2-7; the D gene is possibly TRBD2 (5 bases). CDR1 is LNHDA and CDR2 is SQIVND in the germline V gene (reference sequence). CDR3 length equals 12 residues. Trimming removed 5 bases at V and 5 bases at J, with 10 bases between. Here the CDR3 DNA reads TGTGCCAGTAGTTCCGACTACCACGAGCAGTACTTC. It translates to CASSSDYHEQYF. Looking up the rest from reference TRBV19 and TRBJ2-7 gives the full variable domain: DGGITQSPKYLFRKEGQNVTLSCEQNLNHDAMYWYRQDPGQGLRLIYYSQIVNDFQKGDIAEGYSVSREKKESFPLTVTSAQKNPTAFYLCASSSDYHEQYFGPGTRLTVT.

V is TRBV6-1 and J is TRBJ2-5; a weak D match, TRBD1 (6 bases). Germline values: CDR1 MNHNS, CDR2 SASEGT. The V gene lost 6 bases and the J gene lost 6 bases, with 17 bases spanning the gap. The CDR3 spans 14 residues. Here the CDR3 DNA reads TGTGCCAGCAGGACAGGCGCCGGGGTACAGACCCAGTACTTC. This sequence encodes CASRTGAGVQTQYF.

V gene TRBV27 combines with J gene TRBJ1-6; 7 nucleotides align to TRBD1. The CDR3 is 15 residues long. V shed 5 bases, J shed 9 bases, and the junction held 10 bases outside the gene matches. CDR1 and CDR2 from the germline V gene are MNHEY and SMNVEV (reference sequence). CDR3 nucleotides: TGTGCCAGCAGTCTACAAAGACAGGGAGGTTCACCCCTCCACTTT. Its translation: CASSLQRQGGSPLHF.

The CDR3 region has the DNA TGTGCCAGCAGCGTAGACCCAAATGAAAAACTGTTTTTT. Its translation is CASSVDPNEKLFF. V usage is TRBV9 and J usage is TRBJ1-4; no definite D call. CDR3 length: 13 residues. The V and J ends lost 0 bases and 5 bases respectively, with 5 bases between them. CDR1 and CDR2 from the germline V gene are SGDLS and YYNGEE. The full variable domain, its missing parts supplied by reference TRBV9 and TRBJ1-4, is DSGVTQTPKHLITATGQRVTLRCSPRSGDLSVYWYQQSLDQGLQFLIQYYNGEERAKGNILERFSAQQFPDLHSELNLSSLELGDSALYFCASSVDPNEKLFFGSGTQLSVL.

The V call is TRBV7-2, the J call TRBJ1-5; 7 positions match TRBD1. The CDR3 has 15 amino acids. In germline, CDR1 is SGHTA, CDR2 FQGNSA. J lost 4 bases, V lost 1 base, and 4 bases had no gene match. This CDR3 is CASSLVGGGNQPQHF. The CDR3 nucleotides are TGTGCCAGCAGCTTAGTAGGGGGCGGAAATCAGCCCCAGCATTTT.

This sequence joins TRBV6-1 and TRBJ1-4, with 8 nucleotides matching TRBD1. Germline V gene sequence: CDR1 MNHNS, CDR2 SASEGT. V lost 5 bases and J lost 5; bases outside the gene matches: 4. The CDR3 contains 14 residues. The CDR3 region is CASSRQGTNEKLFF. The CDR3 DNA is TGTGCCAGCAGTCGACAGGGGACCAATGAAAAACTGTTTTTT.

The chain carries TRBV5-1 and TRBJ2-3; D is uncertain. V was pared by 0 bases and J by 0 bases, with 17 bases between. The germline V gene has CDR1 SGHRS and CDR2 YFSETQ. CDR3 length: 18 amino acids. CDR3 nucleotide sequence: TGCGCCAGCAGCTTGGACTATACATCGGTTGCTAGCACAGATACGCAGTATTTT. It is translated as CASSLDYTSVASTDTQYF.

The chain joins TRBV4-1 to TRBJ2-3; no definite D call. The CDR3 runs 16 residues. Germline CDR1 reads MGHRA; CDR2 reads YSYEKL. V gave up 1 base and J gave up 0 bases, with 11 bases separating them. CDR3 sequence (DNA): TGCGCCAGCAGCCAAGCCCCCAGCGCTAGCACAGATACGCAGTATTTT. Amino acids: CASSQAPSASTDTQYF.

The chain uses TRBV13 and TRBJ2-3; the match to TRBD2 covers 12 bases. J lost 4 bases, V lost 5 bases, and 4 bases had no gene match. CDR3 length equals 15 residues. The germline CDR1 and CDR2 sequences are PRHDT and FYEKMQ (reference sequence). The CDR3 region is CASSPRLAGADTQYF. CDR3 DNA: TGTGCCAGCAGCCCCCGACTAGCGGGGGCAGATACGCAGTATTTT.

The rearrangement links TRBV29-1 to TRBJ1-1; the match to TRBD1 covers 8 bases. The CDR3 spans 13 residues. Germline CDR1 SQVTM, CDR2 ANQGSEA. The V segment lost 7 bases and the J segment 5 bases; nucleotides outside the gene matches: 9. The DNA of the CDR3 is TGCAGCGCAAAAGGACAGGGTGGGACTGAAGCTTTCTTT. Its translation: CSAKGQGGTEAFF.

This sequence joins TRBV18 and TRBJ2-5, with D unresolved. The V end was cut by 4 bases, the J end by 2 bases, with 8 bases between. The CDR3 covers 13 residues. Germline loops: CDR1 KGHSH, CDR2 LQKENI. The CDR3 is CASSRSFQETQYF. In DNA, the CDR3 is TGTGCCAGCTCACGATCCTTTCAAGAGACCCAGTACTTC.

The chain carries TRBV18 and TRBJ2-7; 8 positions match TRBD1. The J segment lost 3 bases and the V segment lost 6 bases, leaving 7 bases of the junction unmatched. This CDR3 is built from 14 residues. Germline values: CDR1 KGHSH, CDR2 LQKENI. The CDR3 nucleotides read TGTGCCAGCTCCACCCGGGACAGGCTCTACGAGCAGTACTTC. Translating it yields CASSTRDRLYEQYF.

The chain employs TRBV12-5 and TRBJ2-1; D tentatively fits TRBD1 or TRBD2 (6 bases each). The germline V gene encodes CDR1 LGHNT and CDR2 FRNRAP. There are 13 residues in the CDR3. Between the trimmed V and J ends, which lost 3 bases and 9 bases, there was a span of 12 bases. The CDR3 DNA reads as TGTGCTAGTGGTTTTGACGGGGGCGGTGAGCAGTTCTTC. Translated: CASGFDGGGEQFF.

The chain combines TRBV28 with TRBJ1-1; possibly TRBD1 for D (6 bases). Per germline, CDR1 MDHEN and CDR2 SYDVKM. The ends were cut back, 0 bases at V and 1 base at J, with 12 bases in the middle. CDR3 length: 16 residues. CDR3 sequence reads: CASSLWTGRANTEAFF. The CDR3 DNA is TGTGCCAGCAGTTTATGGACAGGCCGGGCGAACACTGAAGCTTTCTTT.

The CDR3, as DNA: TGTGCCAGCAGCGTAACTACACAGGGAGGAGCTTTCTTT. This encodes CASSVTTQGGAFF. The chain links TRBV5-5 to TRBJ1-1; perhaps TRBD1 as D (6 bases). Trimming took off 4 bases at V and 10 bases at J, with 17 bases between the two ends. This CDR3 contains 13 residues. Germline CDR1 SGHKS, CDR2 YYEKEE (reference sequence).

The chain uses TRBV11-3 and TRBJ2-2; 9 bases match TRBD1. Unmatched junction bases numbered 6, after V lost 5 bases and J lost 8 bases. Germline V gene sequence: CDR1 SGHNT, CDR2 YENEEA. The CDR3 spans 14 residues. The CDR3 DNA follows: TGTGCCAGCAGCCCCTGGACAGGGGTAGGGGAGCTGTTTTTT. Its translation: CASSPWTGVGELFF.

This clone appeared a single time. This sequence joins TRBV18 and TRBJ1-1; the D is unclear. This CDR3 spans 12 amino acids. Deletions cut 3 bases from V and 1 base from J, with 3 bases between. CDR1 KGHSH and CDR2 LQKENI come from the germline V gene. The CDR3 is CASSPQNTEAFF. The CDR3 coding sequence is TGTGCCAGCTCACCGCAGAACACTGAAGCTTTCTTT.